Listed below are T cell receptor beta chains from one sample, sequenced in a study of cytomegalovirus exposure and HLA in healthy donors. The method was immunoSEQ multiplex PCR; TCRdb's version includes in-frame clones alone and lacks a portion of them. The data contain 110,000 or so clones, 12% to 15% of them singletons. Source material: PBMCs. These receptors were taken from a female donor in good health and CMV-seronegative. Both conserved end residues are part of each CDR3. A D gene is named only where the DNA matches it firmly. Clone size appears in some rows only: once, few, many, or a class for an expanded clone.

TGCGCCAGCAGCCAAGGACAGGGGAGCTCCTACGAGCAGTACTTC CASSQGQGSSYEQYF few TRBJ2-7 TRBV4-1 TRBD1
TGTGCCTGGAGGGGCAGCTCAAACTCTGGAAACACCATATATTTT CAWRGSSNSGNTIYF NA TRBJ1-3 TRBV30 NA
TGTGCCAGCAAGGACAGGAACACCGGGGAGCTGTTTTTT CASKDRNTGELFF NA TRBJ2-2 TRBV2 NA
TGTGCCAGCGGCCCCTGGACTAGCGGGGGGACACCTCCTCCTTACGAGCAGTACTTC CASGPWTSGGTPPPYEQYF few TRBJ2-7 TRBV27 TRBD2
TGTGCTTCGGGGCAGGGGTTGGATGGCTACACCTTC CASGQGLDGYTF few TRBJ1-2 TRBV7-9 NA
TGCGCCAGCAGCATTGGACAGATTCAAAGGGGTCGAGAGACCCAGTACTTC CASSIGQIQRGRETQYF NA TRBJ2-5 TRBV5-1 NA
TGTGCCAGCAGCACACAAATTCTAGCGGGGACAAACAATGAGCAGTTCTTC CASSTQILAGTNNEQFF few TRBJ2-1 TRBV28 TRBD2
TGTGCCAGCAGCTTGCGGGGGACCGGGGAGCTGTTTTTT CASSLRGTGELFF NA TRBJ2-2 TRBV9 TRBD2
TGTGCCAGCAGTGGAGCGGGTTACGAGCAGTACTTC CASSGAGYEQYF NA TRBJ2-7 TRBV7-2 NA
TGCAGCGTCAACGGACAGACCATGAACACTGAAGCTTTCTTT CSVNGQTMNTEAFF few TRBJ1-1 TRBV29-1 NA
TGTGCCAGTAGTGCCGCCGGGACAGGCGGGAACACCGGGGAGCTGTTTTTT CASSAAGTGGNTGELFF few TRBJ2-2 TRBV19 TRBD1
TGTGCCAGCGGGGGGACAGGGATCTATGGCTACACCTTC CASGGTGIYGYTF NA TRBJ1-2 TRBV19 TRBD1
TGTGCCATCAGTGAGCGACTCTCGAACACCGGGGAGCTGTTTTTT CAISERLSNTGELFF few TRBJ2-2 TRBV10-3 NA
TGTGCCAGCAGTTACGGGCAGGGAGGTGAAAAACTGTTTTTT CASSYGQGGEKLFF few TRBJ1-4 TRBV6-5 NA
TGCGCCAGCAGCCAAGCCCGACTAGCGACTTACTACAATGAGCAGTTCTTC CASSQARLATYYNEQFF NA TRBJ2-1 TRBV4-3 TRBD2
TGTGCCAGCAGGTTTCACAGGGACTACGAGCAGTACTTC CASRFHRDYEQYF NA TRBJ2-7 TRBV6-5 NA
TGTGCCAGCAGCCAATCGTTGAACACTGAAGCTTTCTTT CASSQSLNTEAFF NA TRBJ1-1 TRBV14 NA
TGTGCCAGCAGCAAGGGACTAGCCCTAGAAGAGACCCAGTACTTC CASSKGLALEETQYF NA TRBJ2-5 TRBV7-2 TRBD2
TGTGCCAGCAGCCAAACAGCAGGGCGTGGCGGCTACACCTTC CASSQTAGRGGYTF NA TRBJ1-2 TRBV14 NA
TGTGCCAGTAGTATAGGCGGACTAGCGGTACAATACAATGAGCAGTTCTTC CASSIGGLAVQYNEQFF once TRBJ2-1 TRBV19 TRBD2
TGTGCCAGCAGTTACTCTCAGCGGGGGGAAGAGACCCAGTACTTC CASSYSQRGEETQYF NA TRBJ2-5 TRBV6-5 TRBD2
TGTGCCAGCTCACCGCGACTAGCGGGTAGCACAGATACGCAGTATTTT CASSPRLAGSTDTQYF few TRBJ2-3 TRBV18 TRBD2
TGTGCCACCAGCTTCGGACGGACTATTGGTTCACCCCTCCACTTT CATSFGRTIGSPLHF NA TRBJ1-6 TRBV15 NA
TGTGCCAGCAGCCAAGAAGGGACTAGCGGGGCGGACTCCTACGAGCAGTACTTC CASSQEGTSGADSYEQYF NA TRBJ2-7 TRBV14 TRBD2
TGTGCCTGGAGTGCACAGGGGAACGGTGGCTACACCTTC CAWSAQGNGGYTF few TRBJ1-2 TRBV30 TRBD1
TGCGCCAGCAGCCAACAGGGGCGGAATTCACCCCTCCACTTT CASSQQGRNSPLHF NA TRBJ1-6 TRBV4-3 NA
TGTGCCAGCTCACCCCAGGGGCTTGGCACTGAAGCTTTCTTT CASSPQGLGTEAFF NA TRBJ1-1 TRBV18 NA
TGTGCTAGTGGATACGGACAGGGGGCGGATTCACCCCTCCACTTT CASGYGQGADSPLHF NA TRBJ1-6 TRBV12-5 TRBD1
TGCGCCAGCAGCCGGGGACAGGGGCATAGCAATCAGCCCCAGCATTTT CASSRGQGHSNQPQHF few TRBJ1-5 TRBV4-1 TRBD1
TGCGCCAGCAGCTTGGCCGTGGGGGGGATCCCAGAGACCCAGTACTTC CASSLAVGGIPETQYF few TRBJ2-5 TRBV5-1 TRBD2
TGTGCCAGCAGCCCTTTGACAGGGGCCGGGACTGAAGCTTTCTTT CASSPLTGAGTEAFF few TRBJ1-1 TRBV14 TRBD1
TGTGCCAGCAGTCTCCAGGGCGCGGTTCAGCCCCAGCATTTT CASSLQGAVQPQHF few TRBJ1-5 TRBV27 NA
TGTGCCAGCAGCTCCCCAACAAGGACTGCTACCTACGAGCAGTACTTC CASSSPTRTATYEQYF few TRBJ2-7 TRBV7-9 NA
TGTGCCAGCAGCGTAGCAGGGACACCAGATTTATACGAGCAGTACTTC CASSVAGTPDLYEQYF few TRBJ2-7 TRBV9 NA
TGTGCCTGGGGAGGACAGGTTCCCGAGACCCAGTACTTC CAWGGQVPETQYF NA TRBJ2-5 TRBV30 TRBD1
TGTGCTAGTGGCCTTGGGACTCAGGGGGTCACAGATACGCAGTATTTT CASGLGTQGVTDTQYF NA TRBJ2-3 TRBV12-5 NA
TGTGCCAGCAGTCCGCTGCGGGGCTCCTACGAGCAGTACTTC CASSPLRGSYEQYF few TRBJ2-7 TRBV28 NA
TGCGCCAGCAGTTCCGAGGCGGGGACAGCTTTCTTT CASSSEAGTAFF few TRBJ1-1 TRBV10-2 NA
TGCGCCAGCAGTGAGGCAGGGGCCTACGAGCAGTACTTC CASSEAGAYEQYF NA TRBJ2-7 TRBV5-1 NA
TGCGCCAGCAGCCAAGAAAGTGGGGAGTCCTACGAGCAGTACTTC CASSQESGESYEQYF NA TRBJ2-7 TRBV4-1 NA
TGTGCCAGCAGCCTCTATGCAACTAATGAAAAACTGTTTTTT CASSLYATNEKLFF few TRBJ1-4 TRBV7-2 NA
TGTGCCAGCAGCGGGGACAGGACCAATCAGCCCCAGCATTTT CASSGDRTNQPQHF few TRBJ1-5 TRBV7-9 TRBD1
TGCAGCGTTGGGGGGACAGGGTTCGGGAACACTGAAGCTTTCTTT CSVGGTGFGNTEAFF few TRBJ1-1 TRBV29-1 TRBD1
TGTGCCAGCAGTCACGGACAGGGGGTGCTCCACGAGCAGTACTTC CASSHGQGVLHEQYF few TRBJ2-7 TRBV6-6 TRBD1
TGCGCCAGCAGCTTGGAGGTACTAGCGGGGACTGAGGCCTACGAGCAGTACTTC CASSLEVLAGTEAYEQYF NA TRBJ2-7 TRBV5-1 TRBD2
TGTGCCAGCAGCCCCCAGCAGGGGGCGTACCGGGAGACCCAGTACTTC CASSPQQGAYRETQYF NA TRBJ2-5 TRBV7-6 TRBD1
TGTGCCAGCAGCTTGGGTGCAGGGGGCTTCTACGAGCAGTACTTC CASSLGAGGFYEQYF NA TRBJ2-7 TRBV5-6 TRBD1
TGTGCCAGCAGCCCAGCAGGGGGCAGGCCCCAGCATTTT CASSPAGGRPQHF NA TRBJ1-5 TRBV5-6 TRBD1
TGCGCCAGCAGCCAAGATATCTCGGGACAGCTCTACGAGCAGTACTTC CASSQDISGQLYEQYF NA TRBJ2-7 TRBV4-3 TRBD1
TGTGCCAGCAGTTACTCGAGACAGGCTTATGAAAAACTGTTTTTT CASSYSRQAYEKLFF few TRBJ1-4 TRBV6-5 NA
TGCGCCAGCAGCGTTTCCCGGGACAGGAGGGCCTATGGCTACACCTTC CASSVSRDRRAYGYTF few TRBJ1-2 TRBV4-3 TRBD1
TGTGCCAGCAGCCAGGACAGGAGAAATCAGCCCCAGCATTTT CASSQDRRNQPQHF few TRBJ1-5 TRBV6-5 TRBD1
TGTGCCTGGAGTGTACTAGGAAACACTGAAGCTTTCTTT CAWSVLGNTEAFF NA TRBJ1-1 TRBV30 NA
TGTGCCAGCAGGAGTAGCGGGGGAGATACAGATACGCAGTATTTT CASRSSGGDTDTQYF few TRBJ2-3 TRBV6-5 TRBD2
TGCAGCGTCACTAGCACCGGGGAGCTGTTTTTT CSVTSTGELFF few TRBJ2-2 TRBV29-1 NA
TGTGCCAGCGATTGGGGGGTGGGCCAAGCTACGCAGTATTTT CASDWGVGQATQYF NA TRBJ2-3 TRBV5-6 NA
TGTGCCAGCCACCCTACAGGGGCGCGCTATGGCTACACCTTC CASHPTGARYGYTF few TRBJ1-2 TRBV5-6 TRBD1